The clone carrying this TCR beta chain has ten or more counts. Its antigen is not known. Patients were excluded if they had other autoimmune diseases or uncontrolled infections, and likewise if pregnancy or lactation applied. The study amplified TCR beta CDR3 regions using RNA transcripts. First-round RT-PCR relied on HTBI primers, and a second-round multiplex PCR came next. TCRdb re-called the multiplex PCR reads with MiXCR, one entry per CDR3 protein. The table shows 500,000 to 700,000 distinct CDR3 sequences, with less than 40% occurring only once. These data come from a study of Graves' ophthalmopathy and Graves' hyperthyroidism. The CDR3 is made up of 14 amino acids. The V end lost 2 bases, the J end lost 2 bases, and 13 bases lay between the germline ends. From germline, CDR1 is DFQATT and CDR2 SNEGSKA (reference sequence). Findings of the study overall: Most thyroid clonotypes expanded beyond 0.001 frequency were also found in blood. Ophthalmopathy cases were distinguished from stable hyperthyroidism by a 13-signature model, reaching roughly 90% sensitivity and roughly 80% specificity.

This TCR was recovered from an adult man with Graves' hyperthyroidism. The rearrangement joins TRBV20-1 to TRBJ2-7; possibly TRBD2 for D (7 bases). Sequencing was done on a sample of peripheral blood or thyroid tissue (not recorded which). The CDR3 region has the DNA TGCAGTGCTAGAAGGGGGGGAGGGGCCTACGAGCAGTACTTC. Amino acid sequence: CSARRGGGAYEQYF.